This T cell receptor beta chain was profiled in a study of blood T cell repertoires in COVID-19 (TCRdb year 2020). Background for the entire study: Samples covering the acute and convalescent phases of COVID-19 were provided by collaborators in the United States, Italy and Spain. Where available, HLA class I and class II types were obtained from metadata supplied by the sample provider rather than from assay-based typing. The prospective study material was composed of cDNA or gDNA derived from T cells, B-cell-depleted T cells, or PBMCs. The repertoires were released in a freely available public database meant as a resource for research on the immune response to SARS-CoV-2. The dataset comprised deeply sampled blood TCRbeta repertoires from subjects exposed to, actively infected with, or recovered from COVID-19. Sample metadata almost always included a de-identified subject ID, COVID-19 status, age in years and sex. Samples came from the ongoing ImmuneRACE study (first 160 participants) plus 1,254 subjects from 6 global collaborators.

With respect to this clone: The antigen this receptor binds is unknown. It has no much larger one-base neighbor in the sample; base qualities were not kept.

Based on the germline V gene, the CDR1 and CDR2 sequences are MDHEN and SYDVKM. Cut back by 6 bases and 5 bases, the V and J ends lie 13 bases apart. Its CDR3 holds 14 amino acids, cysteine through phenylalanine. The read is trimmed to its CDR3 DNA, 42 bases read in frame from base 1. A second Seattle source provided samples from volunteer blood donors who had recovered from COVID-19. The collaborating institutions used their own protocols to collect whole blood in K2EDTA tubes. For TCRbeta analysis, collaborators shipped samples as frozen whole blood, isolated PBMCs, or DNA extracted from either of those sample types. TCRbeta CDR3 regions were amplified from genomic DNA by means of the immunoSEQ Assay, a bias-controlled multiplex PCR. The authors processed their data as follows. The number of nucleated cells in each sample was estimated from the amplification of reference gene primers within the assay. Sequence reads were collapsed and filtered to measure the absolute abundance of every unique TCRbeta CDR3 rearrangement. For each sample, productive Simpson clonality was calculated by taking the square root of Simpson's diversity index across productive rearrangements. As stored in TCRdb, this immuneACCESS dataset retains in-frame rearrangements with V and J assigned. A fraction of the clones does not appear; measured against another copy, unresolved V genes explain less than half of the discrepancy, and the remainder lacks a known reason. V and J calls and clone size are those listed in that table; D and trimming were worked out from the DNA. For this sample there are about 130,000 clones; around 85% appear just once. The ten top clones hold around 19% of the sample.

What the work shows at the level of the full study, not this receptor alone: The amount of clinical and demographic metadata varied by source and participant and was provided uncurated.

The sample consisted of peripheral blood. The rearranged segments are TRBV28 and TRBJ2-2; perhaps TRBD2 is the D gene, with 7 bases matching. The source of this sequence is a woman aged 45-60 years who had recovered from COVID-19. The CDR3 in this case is CASRGGAETGELFF. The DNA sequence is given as TGTGCCAGCAGAGGGGGGGCGGAAACCGGGGAGCTGTTTTTT.